This T cell receptor beta chain was recorded in a study of cytomegalovirus exposure and HLA in healthy donors. Overall study findings and caveats: Diagnosis of cytomegalovirus status made by the classifier reportedly showed high specificity and sensitivity. Versus the 666-donor mean, an Asian-associated ancestry cluster reportedly showed fewer N-insertions in a later analysis.

In regard to this clone: Its antigen is unknown.

The CDR3 covers 15 residues. V shed 6 bases, J shed 6 bases, and the junction held 7 bases outside the gene matches. Germline assignment: CDR1 SNHLY and CDR2 FYNNEI. A multiplex PCR was run with 60 Vbeta primers and 13 Jbeta primers. Clones were sequenced by immunoSEQ multiplex PCR, and TCRdb holds only the in-frame ones, with some missing. The profile covers about 160,000 clones, with around three quarters appearing a single time and roughly 3% taken by the ten largest. The sequencing input was PBMCs. The chain is built from TRBV2 and TRBJ2-1; 11 positions match TRBD2. The receptor's source is a woman aged 40 to 50 in good health and CMV-seronegative. The CDR3 region is CASRLAGGPGNEQFF. DNA of the CDR3: TGTGCCAGCAGGTTAGCGGGGGGGCCGGGCAATGAGCAGTTCTTC.